The 30 T cell receptor beta chains in this list originate from one sample, sequenced in a study of naive and memory T cell subsets. Whole-study results and caveats: Possibly reflecting memory cells re-expressing CD45RA, a few larger clonotypes occurred in naive repertoires, especially CD8.

Two oligonucleotides, mixed equimolar, formed the beta constant-region primer covering TRBC1 and TRBC2. Nested alpha and beta constant-region primers with the SP2 primer drove four PCR rounds on ligated cDNA. TCRdb ran MiXCR on the UMI-ligation and nested PCR reads and lists one entry per CDR3 protein. This sample has 150,000 or so distinct CDR3 sequences, with under 25% found just once. For these TCRs, the target antigens are not known. The sequenced sample consisted of naive CD4+ T cells from blood. These receptors were obtained from a human donor in good health.

At least ten counts were recorded for this clonotype. The rearrangement uses TRBV6-2 or TRBV6-3 and TRBJ2-1; TRBD1 might be the D (6 bases). The ends were cut back, 6 bases at V and 9 bases at J, with 24 bases in the middle. Germline CDR1 and CDR2: MNHEY and SVGEGT. The CDR3 covers 16 residues. The CDR3 protein is CASRGEGTLALSEQFF. CDR3 in DNA: TGTGCCAGCAGGGGCGAGGGGACATTGGCCCTGAGTGAGCAGTTCTTC.

The CDR3, as DNA: TGTGCCAGCAGTGAAACAGCACTAGCGGGAACCTACGAGCAGTACTTC. This gives the protein CASSETALAGTYEQYF. V usage is TRBV25-1 and J usage is TRBJ2-7; 10 nucleotides agree with TRBD2. The CDR3 contains 16 residues. Germline CDR1 MGHDK, CDR2 SYGVNS. Trimming cost V 2 bases and J 2 bases; bases outside gene matches: 6.

There are a few counts of this clonotype. The chain joins TRBV7-3 to TRBJ1-1; 11 bases match TRBD1. CDR3 length: 15 residues. Germline assignment: CDR1 SGHTA and CDR2 FQGTGA. Unmatched junction bases numbered 6, after V lost 5 bases and J lost 4 bases. The CDR3 is CASSPGGTGGTEAFF. The DNA of the CDR3 is TGTGCCAGCAGCCCCGGGGGGACAGGGGGCACTGAAGCTTTCTTT.

The rearrangement links TRBV11-2 to TRBJ2-7, with D hard to call. Deletions cut 0 bases from V and 8 bases from J, with 8 bases between. CDR1 SGHAT and CDR2 FQNNGV come from the germline V gene. This CDR3 contains 12 residues. This CDR3 reads CASSLDRVKQYF. In DNA, the CDR3 is TGTGCCAGCAGCTTAGATCGGGTGAAGCAGTACTTC.

This clonotype was observed a handful of times. V and J are TRBV28 and TRBJ1-1; 7 bases fit TRBD1. This CDR3 has 14 amino acids. CDR1 is MDHEN, CDR2 SYDVKM, per germline. Trimming at V came to 5 bases and at J to 1 base, leaving 4 bases not matched to a gene. CDR3 nucleotide sequence: TGTGCCAGCAGTCCCGGGACAGAGAACACTGAAGCTTTCTTT. Its protein is CASSPGTENTEAFF.

A few counts support this clonotype. CDR3 sequence reads: CASSYSDRPEAFF. The CDR3, as DNA: TGTGCCAGCAGTTACTCCGACAGACCTGAAGCTTTCTTT. V usage is TRBV6-6 and J usage is TRBJ1-1, with D possibly TRBD1 on 5 matching bases. This CDR3 region has 13 residues. CDR1 is MNHNY, CDR2 SVGAGI, per germline (reference sequence). Trimming removed 0 bases from V and 6 bases from J, with 8 bases in between.

The rearrangement joins TRBV15 to TRBJ2-7, with D perhaps given as TRBD1 or TRBD2 (7 bases each). Deletions cut 2 bases from V and 5 bases from J, with 19 bases between. This CDR3 region has 16 residues. The V gene's germline CDR1 is LNHNV and CDR2 YYDKDF (reference sequence). The DNA for the CDR3 is TGTGCCACCAGCAGAATCTTGGGCAGGGGGGGAAACGAGCAGTACTTC. Translated, it gives CATSRILGRGGNEQYF.

The chain recombines TRBV6-6 with TRBJ1-1; D may be TRBD1 (5 bases). The CDR3 totals 13 residues. V lost 10 bases and J 3 bases, leaving 15 bases between the germline ends. The germline V gene encodes CDR1 MNHNY and CDR2 SVGAGI (reference sequence). CDR3 coding DNA: TGTGCCATGGCTCGGGGCTGGGACACTGAAGCTTTCTTT. This codes for CAMARGWDTEAFF.

The sample holds many counts of this clonotype. The chain has TRBV28 and TRBJ1-4; D not certain. Germline values: CDR1 MDHEN, CDR2 SYDVKM. Trimming took off 6 bases at V and 14 bases at J, with 22 bases between the two ends. The CDR3 length is 14 residues. The DNA of the CDR3 is TGTGCCAGCAGGAGTCGTGGCCCGACCTTCTATCTGTTTTTT. It encodes CASRSRGPTFYLFF.

CDR3 nucleotide sequence: TGTGCCAGCAGGCCGTCCGGGACAGTCTCCTACGAGCAGTACTTC. It yields the protein CASRPSGTVSYEQYF. The rearrangement uses TRBV12-3 or TRBV12-4 and TRBJ2-7; 7 bases map to TRBD1. V lost 6 bases and J lost 0; bases outside the gene matches: 8. This CDR3 is 15 amino acids long.

This clonotype occurred a few times. In DNA, the CDR3 is TGCGCCAGCAGCTTCCTGACTAGCGGATGGGAGGGAGAGACCCAGTACTTC. Translating gives CASSFLTSGWEGETQYF. The rearrangement uses TRBV5-1 and TRBJ2-5; 9 bases fit TRBD2. The CDR3 extends over 17 amino acids. The germline V gene encodes CDR1 SGHRS and CDR2 YFSETQ. The V and J ends lost 2 bases and 4 bases, in that order; junction bases with no gene match: 12.

The J gene is TRBJ2-1, the V gene TRBV7-6; TRBD2 aligns across 9 bases. The ends lost 2 bases at V and 4 bases at J; junction bases unmatched: 6. This CDR3 region has 16 residues. Germline V gives CDR1 SGHVS, CDR2 FNYEAQ. The CDR3 nucleotides read TGTGCCAGCAGCTTATCGGCGGGAGGGCGTTACAATGAGCAGTTCTTC. Protein: CASSLSAGGRYNEQFF.

V and J are TRBV25-1 and TRBJ2-7, with a tentative D call TRBD1 (5 bases). CDR1 and CDR2 from the germline V gene are MGHDK and SYGVNS. CDR3 length: 16 amino acids. V was trimmed by 2 bases and J by 2 bases, leaving 16 bases between them. The DNA of the CDR3 is TGTGCCAGCAGTGAAGGTTGGGGCAGCCAACCCTACGAGCAGTACTTC. It specifies CASSEGWGSQPYEQYF.

The rearrangement links TRBV6-6 to TRBJ1-5; TRBD1 matches 8 bases. V lost 1 base to trimming and J lost 1 base; unmatched junction nucleotides: 0. The CDR3 loop spans 15 amino acids. CDR1 MNHNY and CDR2 SVGAGI come from the germline V gene (reference sequence). The chain's CDR3 is CASSYWDRSNQPQHF. The CDR3 DNA reads TGTGCCAGCAGTTACTGGGACAGGAGCAATCAGCCCCAGCATTTT.

CDR3 DNA sequence: TGTGCCAGCAGCTTAGCGCGGGGGGCTACCTACGAGCAGTACTTC. It encodes CASSLARGATYEQYF. The rearrangement links TRBV7-6 to TRBJ2-7, with 8 bases lining up with TRBD2. This CDR3 has 15 amino acids. V lost 0 bases, J lost 2 bases, and 3 bases stayed unmatched. Germline-derived CDR1 and CDR2 are SGHVS and FNYEAQ.

The chain combines TRBV12-3 or TRBV12-4 with TRBJ2-1, with 7 bases matching TRBD2. The CDR3 is 15 residues long. J lost 0 bases, V lost 8 bases, and 7 bases had no gene match. The CDR3: CASARLAGSYNEQFF. In DNA form, the CDR3 reads TGTGCCAGCGCCCGACTAGCAGGCTCCTACAATGAGCAGTTCTTC.

This clonotype has more than one count but fewer than ten. The J gene is TRBJ2-4, the V gene TRBV6-2 or TRBV6-3, with 7 bases identical to TRBD2. This CDR3 region has 17 residues. V shed 0 bases and J 2 bases; nucleotides not matched to a gene: 7. Germline lookup yields CDR1 MNHEY and CDR2 SVGEGT. The chain's CDR3 is CASSYSSGEAPKNIQYF. In DNA form, the CDR3 reads TGTGCCAGCAGTTACTCAAGCGGGGAGGCTCCCAAAAACATTCAGTACTTC.

This clonotype was seen only a few times. This chain joins TRBV12-3 or TRBV12-4 and TRBJ1-5; 9 nucleotides match TRBD1. Trimming took 5 bases from V and 4 from J; bases not matched to a gene: 12. This CDR3 has 17 amino acids. This chain's CDR3 is CASSPGAGTGWNQPQHF. DNA for the CDR3: TGTGCCAGCAGTCCTGGGGCGGGGACAGGGTGGAATCAGCCCCAGCATTTT.

The rearrangement joins TRBV6-5 to TRBJ2-7, with D possibly called TRBD1 or TRBD2 (5 bases each). Germline CDR1 MNHEY, CDR2 SVGAGI. Trimming cost V 0 bases and J 1 base, with 16 bases left between them. CDR3 length equals 17 residues. The CDR3 protein is CASSYSHGAVGSYEQYF. CDR3 sequence (DNA): TGTGCCAGCAGTTACTCCCACGGGGCTGTGGGGTCCTACGAGCAGTACTTC.

This clonotype was picked up a small number of times. The V call is TRBV5-1, the J call TRBJ1-2, with a weak D call TRBD1 (5 bases). V was shortened by 0 bases and J by 8 bases, with 11 bases between the two germline ends. The CDR3 runs to 13 residues. Germline CDR1 reads SGHRS; CDR2 reads YFSETQ. CDR3 amino acids: CASSLDGTQGYTF. CDR3 nucleotides: TGCGCCAGCAGCTTGGACGGGACTCAAGGCTACACCTTC.

This chain links TRBV7-8 with TRBJ1-1, with a weak D call TRBD1 (6 bases). This CDR3 is built from 12 residues. V was cut by 3 bases and J by 7 bases, with 9 bases left in between. Germline CDR1 and CDR2: SGHVS and FQNEAQ. CDR3 bases: TGTGCCAGCAGCTTTGGGGGGCGTGAAGCTTTCTTT. Translating gives CASSFGGREAFF.

The V gene is TRBV20-1, the J gene TRBJ2-7; TRBD1 or TRBD2 may be the D gene (5 bases each). V lost 2 bases and J 7 bases, leaving 18 bases between the germline ends. The germline V gene encodes CDR1 DFQATT and CDR2 SNEGSKA (reference sequence). The CDR3 totals 14 residues. CDR3 DNA: TGCAGTGCTAGATGGGACGGTCTTAAGGGGGAGCAGTACTTC. It yields the protein CSARWDGLKGEQYF.

This clonotype was counted only a few times. This chain connects TRBV12-3 or TRBV12-4 to TRBJ2-1; 7 bases fit TRBD1. The CDR3 has 13 residues. With 3 bases clipped from V and 11 bases from J, the junction kept 7 bases outside the gene matches. For the CDR3, the DNA is TGTGCCAGCAGTTTTGGACAGGCTGGACAGCAGTTCTTC. It specifies CASSFGQAGQQFF.

This clonotype has more than one count but fewer than ten. V gene TRBV29-1 combines with J gene TRBJ2-7, with D tentatively TRBD2 (7 bases). This CDR3 region has 16 residues. Trimming cost V 5 bases and J 3 bases, with 23 bases left between them. Germline values: CDR1 SQVTM, CDR2 ANQGSEA. The CDR3 loop reads CSVLGGGQKGLYEQYF. The CDR3 bases are TGCAGCGTTCTGGGGGGGGGGCAAAAGGGTCTCTACGAGCAGTACTTC.

The chain's CDR3 is CASSQDRILSYEQYF. CDR3 DNA sequence: TGCGCCAGCAGCCAGGACAGGATATTATCATACGAGCAGTACTTC. This sequence joins TRBV4-1 and TRBJ2-7, with 7 bases that match TRBD1. This CDR3 spans 15 amino acids. Germline V gene data show CDR1 as MGHRA and CDR2 as YSYEKL. Trimming at V came to 3 bases and at J to 4 bases, leaving 9 bases not matched to a gene.

This clonotype was counted only a few times. The rearrangement joins TRBV4-1 to TRBJ2-6; 10 nucleotides line up with TRBD1. After removal of 4 bases from V and 2 bases from J, the junction contained 11 bases not matched to a gene. The CDR3 length is 19 residues. CDR1 and CDR2 (germline): MGHRA, YSYEKL. The CDR3 loop reads CASSLVGDRGRAGANVLTF. The CDR3 region has the DNA TGCGCCAGCAGCCTAGTAGGGGACAGGGGACGGGCTGGGGCCAACGTCCTGACTTTC.

This clonotype has more than one count but fewer than ten. The chain recombines TRBV13 with TRBJ2-7; 9 bases align to TRBD1. The CDR3 length is 15 residues. Germline values: CDR1 PRHDT, CDR2 FYEKMQ (reference sequence). Losses at the gene ends were 5 bases for V and 0 bases for J; bases not matched to a gene: 5. CDR3 amino acids: CASSPRDRVSYEQYF. DNA for the CDR3: TGTGCCAGCAGCCCAAGGGACAGGGTCTCCTACGAGCAGTACTTC.

This clonotype has just a few counts. The CDR3 coding sequence is TGTGCCAGCAGCCAAGTCGGGGGGAACACTGAAGCTTTCTTT. This encodes CASSQVGGNTEAFF. The rearrangement uses TRBV3-1 and TRBJ1-1; D may be TRBD1 (5 bases). Deletions cut 1 base from V and 1 base from J, with 7 bases between. This CDR3 region has 14 residues. The germline gives CDR1 LGHDT, CDR2 YNNKEL (reference sequence).

This clonotype was observed a handful of times. The rearrangement links TRBV14 to TRBJ1-1; D remains ambiguous. The V and J ends lost 0 bases and 3 bases respectively, with 5 bases between them. The germline V gene encodes CDR1 SGHDN and CDR2 FVKESK. This CDR3 contains 13 residues. The CDR3 spells CASSQEPDTEAFF. The CDR3 DNA reads TGTGCCAGCAGCCAAGAACCGGACACTGAAGCTTTCTTT.

This clonotype was counted between two and nine times. The chain carries TRBV7-3 and TRBJ1-6, with D maybe TRBD1 (6 bases). With 4 bases removed from V and 6 bases from J, the gap between germline ends came to 10 bases. There are 14 residues in the CDR3. Germline V gene data show CDR1 as SGHTA and CDR2 as FQGTGA. Written as DNA, the CDR3 is TGTGCCAGCAGCTATGGACAGTCTAATTCACCCCTCCACTTT. This translates into CASSYGQSNSPLHF.